The 25 T cell receptor beta chains reported below all come from one sample, sequenced in a study of blood T cells in healthy people across ages. It was with a sample-barcoded 5' primer and a J-beta primer mix that a second PCR of about 6 to 12 cycles was run. Via MiXCR, TCRdb re-called the 5' RACE reads, giving one row per CDR3 protein. The table has some 1.6 million distinct CDR3 sequences, about 31% seen once. The sequencing input was blood. The source is a woman in her thirties in good health.

The V and J genes are TRBV9 and TRBJ2-3; a possible D gene is TRBD1 (5 bases). This CDR3 comprises 15 residues. The germline CDR1 and CDR2 sequences are SGDLS and YYNGEE. Trimming stripped 0 bases from V and 4 bases from J, with 12 bases between. The CDR3 DNA reads TGTGCCAGCAGCGTAGGTGGTAGGGGTCCAGATACGCAGTATTTT. It yields the protein CASSVGGRGPDTQYF. The whole variable domain, filled in from reference TRBV9 and TRBJ2-3, reads DSGVTQTPKHLITATGQRVTLRCSPRSGDLSVYWYQQSLDQGLQFLIQYYNGEERAKGNILERFSAQQFPDLHSELNLSSLELGDSALYFCASSVGGRGPDTQYFGPGTRLTVL.

The V and J genes are TRBV28 and TRBJ1-2, with D possibly being TRBD1 (5 bases). V was trimmed by 2 bases and J by 4 bases, leaving 11 bases between them. Per the germline V gene, CDR1 is MDHEN and CDR2 is SYDVKM. The CDR3 is 14 residues long. This CDR3 is CASSLGGTLYGYTF. The CDR3 coding sequence is TGTGCCAGCAGTTTAGGGGGGACCCTCTATGGCTACACCTTC.

The chain has TRBV25-1 and TRBJ1-2, with 8 bases lining up with TRBD1. V lost 3 bases to trimming and J lost 4 bases; unmatched junction nucleotides: 4. Looked up from germline, CDR1 is MGHDK and CDR2 is SYGVNS. The CDR3 sequence is 14 residues long. The CDR3 sequence: CASSEAGTGYGYTF. Here the CDR3 DNA reads TGTGCCAGCAGTGAGGCCGGGACAGGCTATGGCTACACCTTC.

As to this clonotype: Compared with germline, one end of the junction differs, possibly owing to a read error. The J gene is TRBJ1-1, the V gene TRBV12-3 or TRBV12-4, with TRBD1 identical over 10 bases. The CDR3 is 16 residues long. This chain's CDR3 is CTSSWRTGGIGAEAFF. DNA for the CDR3: TGTACCAGCAGTTGGAGGACAGGGGGTATTGGCGCTGAAGCTTTCTTT.

This clonotype came up a few times. The chain links TRBV9 to TRBJ2-1, with 10 bases matching TRBD2. CDR1 is SGDLS, CDR2 YYNGEE, per germline. CDR3 length: 16 amino acids. The V and J ends lost 0 bases and 4 bases, in that order; junction bases with no gene match: 4. In DNA, the CDR3 is TGTGCCAGCAGCGTAGCGACTAGCGGGTATTACAATGAGCAGTTCTTC. Protein product: CASSVATSGYYNEQFF.

This clonotype has only a few counts. V is TRBV15 and J is TRBJ1-1, with D possibly being TRBD1 (5 bases). The CDR3 runs 14 residues. V shed 5 bases and J shed 3 bases, with 13 bases lying between them. The V gene's germline CDR1 is LNHNV and CDR2 YYDKDF (reference sequence). The chain's CDR3 is CATSFERGDTEAFF. The CDR3 DNA reads as TGTGCCACCAGCTTTGAGAGGGGTGACACTGAAGCTTTCTTT.

Notes on this clonotype: Possible read error: a much larger clone is one base away. The chain carries TRBV7-6 and TRBJ1-1; a weak D match, TRBD1 (5 bases). The CDR3 sequence is 15 residues long. Germline V lookup: CDR1 SGHVS, CDR2 FNYEAQ. Trimming cost V 3 bases and J 2 bases, with 13 bases left between them. Here the CDR3 reads CASSFEATVNTEAFF. The DNA for the CDR3 is TGTGCCAGCAGCTTTGAGGCGACAGTTAACACTGAAGCTTTCTTT.

This clonotype appeared a single time. The chain uses TRBV20-1 and TRBJ1-2; no definite D call. The germline V gene has CDR1 DFQATT and CDR2 SNEGSKA (reference sequence). The CDR3 runs 13 residues. V shed 0 bases and J shed 4 bases, with 9 bases lying between them. The CDR3 DNA reads as TGCAGTGCTAGAGATCCGTTTCTCTATGGCTACACCTTC. It specifies CSARDPFLYGYTF.

V gene TRBV20-1 combines with J gene TRBJ2-1; 7 bases are a match to TRBD1. This CDR3 contains 13 residues. Looked up from germline, CDR1 is DFQATT and CDR2 is SNEGSKA (reference sequence). With V trimmed by 6 bases and J by 7 bases, 9 bases remained unmatched. CDR3 loop: CSASTGSQNEQFF. The CDR3 DNA sequence: TGCAGTGCCTCGACAGGGTCCCAAAATGAGCAGTTCTTC.

This clonotype was seen only a few times. This chain uses TRBV9 with TRBJ2-1; 7 bases line up with TRBD1. With V trimmed by 0 bases and J by 3 bases, 6 bases remained unmatched. The CDR3 loop spans 16 amino acids. The germline CDR1 and CDR2 sequences are SGDLS and YYNGEE. Here the CDR3 DNA reads TGTGCCAGCAGCGTAGAGGGACAGAGATACTACAATGAGCAGTTCTTC. Amino acid sequence: CASSVEGQRYYNEQFF.

This clonotype was detected many times. V and J are TRBV29-1 and TRBJ2-5; D not certain. The V gene lost 0 bases and the J gene lost 9 bases, with 8 bases spanning the gap. The CDR3 spans 11 residues. The germline CDR1 and CDR2 sequences are SQVTM and ANQGSEA. The CDR3 DNA is TGCAGCGTTGAAGAGGACGCTCCCCAGTACTTC. Protein sequence: CSVEEDAPQYF.

The sample holds a few counts of this clonotype. This sequence joins TRBV2 and TRBJ2-7, with D possibly matching TRBD2 (5 bases). V was trimmed by 5 bases and J by 2 bases, leaving 16 bases between them. This CDR3 is 15 amino acids long. Germline-derived CDR1 and CDR2 are SNHLY and FYNNEI. CDR3 amino acids: CASSQDGSETYEQYF. In nucleotides, the CDR3 is TGTGCCAGCAGTCAGGATGGTAGCGAGACCTACGAGCAGTACTTC. Looking up the rest from reference TRBV2 and TRBJ2-7 gives the full variable domain: EPEVTQTPSHQVTQMGQEVILRCVPISNHLYFYWYRQILGQKVEFLVSFYNNEISEKSEIFDDQFSVERPDGSNFTLKIRSTKLEDSAMYFCASSQDGSETYEQYFGPGTRLTVT.

This clonotype appeared a few times. The chain links TRBV2 to TRBJ2-5; tentative D call: TRBD2 (5 bases). Trimming stripped 1 base from V and 4 bases from J, with 10 bases between. In germline, CDR1 is SNHLY, CDR2 FYNNEI. CDR3 length: 14 residues. This chain's CDR3 is CASSEGGSGETQYF. CDR3 in DNA: TGTGCCAGCAGTGAAGGCGGCAGCGGAGAGACCCAGTACTTC.

A remark on this clonotype: A much larger clone differs from this one at a single base, so this may be a read error. This chain joins TRBV7-8 and TRBJ2-5; 7 nucleotides match TRBD1. The J call may be in error: the DNA end matches TRBJ2-7 better. The germline CDR1 and CDR2 sequences are SGHVS and FQNEAQ. The CDR3 spans 14 residues. CDR3 amino acids: CAGSLGSGGYEQYF. CDR3 coding DNA: TGTGCCGGCAGCTTAGGGTCAGGGGGCTACGAGCAGTACTTC.

This clonotype was counted a few times. V usage is TRBV6-6 and J usage is TRBJ1-2; TRBD1 might be the D (6 bases). Germline lookup yields CDR1 MNHNY and CDR2 SVGAGI (reference sequence). Trimming left V 2 bases short and J 4 bases short, with 11 bases between. This CDR3 comprises 14 residues. The CDR3 bases are TGTGCCAGCAGTTACAGGGGGGGCCTCTATGGCTACACCTTC. Translating it yields CASSYRGGLYGYTF.

Only one count was recorded for this clonotype. V is TRBV12-3 or TRBV12-4 and J is TRBJ2-3, with a possible D match to TRBD2 (6 bases). The CDR3 is 17 residues long. The ends were cut back, 3 bases at V and 4 bases at J, with 20 bases in the middle. CDR3 DNA: TGTGCCAGCAGTTTCCCCCCGGGCGGGGTGATCGCAGATACGCAGTATTTT. This codes for CASSFPPGGVIADTQYF.

This clonotype was picked up many times. The junction does not match germline at one end; this may be a read error. The chain has TRBV5-1 and TRBJ2-1; 16 bases agree with TRBD2. The CDR3 is 16 residues long. The germline gives CDR1 SGHRS, CDR2 YFSETQ. The CDR3 here is CASSPGLAGGRNEQFF. The CDR3, as DNA: TGTGCCAGCAGCCCGGGACTAGCGGGGGGGCGCAATGAGCAGTTCTTC.

On this clonotype itself: At one boundary the junction diverges from the germline segment, which might be a read error. J is TRBJ2-6 and V is TRBV4-1; 7 bases agree with TRBD2. Per germline, CDR1 MGHRA and CDR2 YSYEKL. There are 17 residues in the CDR3. The CDR3 DNA follows: TGCGCCAGCAGCCAGGGGACCCTGTCCAGCGGGGCCAACGTCCTGATTTTC. Its translation: CASSQGTLSSGANVLIF.

There are many counts of this clonotype. V usage is TRBV5-6 and J usage is TRBJ2-7; possibly TRBD1 for D (5 bases). CDR3 length: 14 amino acids. Germline loops: CDR1 SGHDT, CDR2 YYEEEE. V lost 2 bases, J lost 0 bases, and 9 bases lay in between. Here the CDR3 DNA reads TGTGCCAGCAGCTTTGGGGCCAGCTCCTACGAGCAGTACTTC. Translated, it gives CASSFGASSYEQYF.

The chain employs TRBV4-1 and TRBJ2-7; D is perhaps TRBD1 (6 bases). The CDR3 covers 17 residues. Germline loops: CDR1 MGHRA, CDR2 YSYEKL. The V end was cut by 2 bases, the J end by 1 base, with 18 bases between. The CDR3 protein is CASSQTIQTGHSYEQYF. CDR3 nucleotides: TGCGCCAGCAGCCAAACCATTCAAACGGGACATTCCTACGAGCAGTACTTC.

This clonotype was counted between two and nine times. This chain connects TRBV7-2 to TRBJ1-5, with TRBD1 matching over 8 bases. Trimming at V came to 4 bases and at J to 5 bases, leaving 10 bases not matched to a gene. There are 16 residues in the CDR3. The germline CDR1 and CDR2 sequences are SGHTA and FQGNSA. The CDR3 DNA reads as TGTGCCAGCAGCTCCAAAGGACAGGGAAAGCATCAGCCCCAGCATTTT. It encodes CASSSKGQGKHQPQHF.

This chain links TRBV5-1 with TRBJ2-3, with 14 nucleotides matching TRBD2. The CDR3 has 16 residues. CDR1 and CDR2 (germline): SGHRS, YFSETQ. Trimming took 7 bases from V and 6 from J; bases not matched to a gene: 10. CDR3 sequence (DNA): TGCGCCAGCGACGCGGGACTAGCGGGAGTTGAGGATACGCAGTATTTT. It translates to CASDAGLAGVEDTQYF.

The rearrangement links TRBV18 to TRBJ1-2; D is unclear. The germline V gene has CDR1 KGHSH and CDR2 LQKENI. The V end was cut by 6 bases, the J end by 8 bases, with 19 bases between. The CDR3 is made up of 14 amino acids. The CDR3 region has the DNA TGTGCCAGCTCCCTCCCAACGGTCGGGAAGGGCTACACCTTC. It yields the protein CASSLPTVGKGYTF.

The chain recombines TRBV6-1 with TRBJ1-2; no definite D call. V was clipped by 1 base and J by 4 bases, with 16 bases between them. There are 16 residues in the CDR3. The germline gives CDR1 MNHNS, CDR2 SASEGT. CDR3 protein: CASSEVGQPWVYGYTF. The CDR3 nucleotides are TGTGCCAGCAGTGAAGTAGGCCAACCTTGGGTCTATGGCTACACCTTC.

This clonotype was seen many times. The chain links TRBV10-3 to TRBJ1-2; no definite D call. V shed 2 bases and J shed 3 bases, with 1 base lying between them. Germline V gene sequence: CDR1 ENHRY, CDR2 SYGVKD. The CDR3 is 11 amino acids. CDR3 loop: CAISEDYGYTF. The CDR3 nucleotides read TGTGCCATCAGTGAGGACTATGGCTACACCTTC.